These 11 T cell receptor beta chains were sequenced from one sample in a study of monozygotic twins with inflammatory bowel disease. After re-calling the 5' RACE reads, TCRdb lists one entry per CDR3 protein, DNA absent. Seen in this sample are 150,000 to 200,000 distinct CDR3 sequences; the ten most common clones hold roughly 7.4%. The sample was blood. These receptors all come from a human donor with ulcerative colitis or Crohn's disease, or a healthy co-twin of an affected twin (not recorded which).

The chain combines TRBV20-1 with TRBJ1-5; TCRdb selects TRBD1, and the lack of DNA leaves this call unchecked. Germline-derived CDR1 and CDR2 are DFQATT and SNEGSKA (reference sequence). This CDR3 has 12 residues. CDR3 in amino acids: CSAQAQGQPQHF.

V and J are TRBV13 and TRBJ2-3; TCRdb outputs TRBD1, but without DNA this stays unchecked. The CDR3 sequence is 13 residues long. Germline CDR1 PRHDT, CDR2 FYEKMQ (reference sequence). CDR3 in amino acids: CASSPPVLDTQYF.

The chain couples TRBV27 to TRBJ1-2. Germline V gene sequence: CDR1 MNHEY, CDR2 SMNVEV (reference sequence). The CDR3 covers 14 residues. CDR3 in amino acids: CASRLLGEGYGYTF.

The chain combines TRBV7-2 with TRBJ2-1. The CDR3 runs to 17 residues. Germline V gene sequence: CDR1 SGHTA, CDR2 FQGNSA. CDR3: CASSRHFASSSYNEQFF.

This chain links TRBV6-1 with TRBJ1-3. The CDR3 loop spans 14 amino acids. Germline assignment: CDR1 MNHNS and CDR2 SASEGT. CDR3 sequence reads: CASTHTPSGNTIYF.

The V call is TRBV5-1, the J call TRBJ1-6. The CDR3 consists of 13 residues. The germline CDR1 and CDR2 sequences are SGHRS and YFSETQ. The CDR3: CASSSNMDSSLHF.

J is TRBJ2-5 and V is TRBV5-6; TCRdb outputs TRBD1, but without DNA this stays unchecked. This CDR3 is 19 amino acids long. Germline V gene lookup returns CDR1 SGHDT and CDR2 YYEEEE. CDR3 protein: CASSSTVKSPLAYQETQYF.

The V and J genes are TRBV20-1 and TRBJ1-1; the D gene TCRdb calls, TRBD1, cannot be checked with no DNA. Germline V gene data show CDR1 as DFQATT and CDR2 as SNEGSKA (reference sequence). This CDR3 comprises 15 residues. Here the CDR3 reads CSATPSDRLNTEAFF.

The chain has TRBV20-1 and TRBJ2-3; TCRdb picks TRBD2, but there is no DNA to check that call. CDR3 length equals 17 residues. Germline loops: CDR1 DFQATT, CDR2 SNEGSKA (reference sequence). CDR3: CSARSRQMASVGNTQYF.

The CDR3 sequence is CASSLQAGSYEQYF. V is TRBV11-2 and J is TRBJ2-7. The germline V gene has CDR1 SGHAT and CDR2 FQNNGV. This CDR3 is 14 amino acids long. The whole variable domain, filled in from reference TRBV11-2 and TRBJ2-7, reads EAGVAQSPRYKIIEKRQSVAFWCNPISGHATLYWYQQILGQGPKLLIQFQNNGVVDDSQLPKDRFSAERLKGVDSTLKIQPAKLEDSAVYLCASSLQAGSYEQYFGPGTRLTVT.

The chain joins TRBV19 to TRBJ2-2; TCRdb designates TRBD1, a call that cannot be tested without DNA. Germline-derived CDR1 and CDR2 are LNHDA and SQIVND (reference sequence). The CDR3 covers 16 residues. This CDR3 reads CASSIRGTGANGELFF.